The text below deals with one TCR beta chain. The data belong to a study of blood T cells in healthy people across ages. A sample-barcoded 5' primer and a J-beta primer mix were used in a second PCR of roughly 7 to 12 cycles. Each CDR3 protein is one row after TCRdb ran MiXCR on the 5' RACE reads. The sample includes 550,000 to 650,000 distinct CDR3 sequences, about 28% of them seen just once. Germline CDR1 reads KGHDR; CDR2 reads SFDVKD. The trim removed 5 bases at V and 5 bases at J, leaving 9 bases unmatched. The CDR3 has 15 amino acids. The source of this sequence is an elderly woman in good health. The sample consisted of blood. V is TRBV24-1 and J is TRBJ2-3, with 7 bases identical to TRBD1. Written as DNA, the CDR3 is TGTGCCACCAGTGCGGGGACAGCCCTTCAAGATACGCAGTATTTT. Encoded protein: CATSAGTALQDTQYF.